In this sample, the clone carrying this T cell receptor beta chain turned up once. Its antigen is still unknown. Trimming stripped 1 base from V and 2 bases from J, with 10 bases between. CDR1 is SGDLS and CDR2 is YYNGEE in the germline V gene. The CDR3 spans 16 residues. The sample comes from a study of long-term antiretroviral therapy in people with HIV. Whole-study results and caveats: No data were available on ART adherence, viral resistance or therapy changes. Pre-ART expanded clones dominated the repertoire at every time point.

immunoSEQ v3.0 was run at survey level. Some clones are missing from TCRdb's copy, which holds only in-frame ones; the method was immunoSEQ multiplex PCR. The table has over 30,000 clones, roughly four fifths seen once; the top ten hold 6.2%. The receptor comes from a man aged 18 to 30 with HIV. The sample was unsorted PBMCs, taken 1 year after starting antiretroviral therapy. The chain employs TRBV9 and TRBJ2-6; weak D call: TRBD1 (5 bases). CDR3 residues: CASSVPPRAGANVLTF. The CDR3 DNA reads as TGTGCCAGCAGCGTACCCCCCAGGGCTGGGGCCAACGTCCTGACTTTC.